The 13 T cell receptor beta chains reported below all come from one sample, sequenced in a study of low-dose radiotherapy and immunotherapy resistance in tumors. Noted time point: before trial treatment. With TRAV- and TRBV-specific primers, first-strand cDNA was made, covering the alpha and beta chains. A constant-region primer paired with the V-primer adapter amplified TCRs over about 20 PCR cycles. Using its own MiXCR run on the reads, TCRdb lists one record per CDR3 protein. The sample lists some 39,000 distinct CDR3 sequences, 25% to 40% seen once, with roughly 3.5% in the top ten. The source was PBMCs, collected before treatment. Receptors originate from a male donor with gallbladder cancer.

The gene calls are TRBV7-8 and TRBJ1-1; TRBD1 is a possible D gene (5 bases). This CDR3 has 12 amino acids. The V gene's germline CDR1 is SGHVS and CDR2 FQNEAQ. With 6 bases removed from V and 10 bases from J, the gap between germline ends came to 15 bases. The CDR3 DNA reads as TGTGCCAGCAGGAGTAGGGAGGGGATAGCTTTCTTT. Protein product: CASRSREGIAFF.

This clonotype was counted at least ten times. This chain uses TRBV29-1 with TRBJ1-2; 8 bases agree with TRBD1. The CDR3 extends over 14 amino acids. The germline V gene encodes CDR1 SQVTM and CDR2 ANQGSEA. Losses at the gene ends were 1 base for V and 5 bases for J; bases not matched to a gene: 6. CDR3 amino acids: CSVEVQGAGYGYTF. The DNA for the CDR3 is TGCAGCGTTGAAGTTCAGGGGGCAGGTTATGGCTACACCTTC.

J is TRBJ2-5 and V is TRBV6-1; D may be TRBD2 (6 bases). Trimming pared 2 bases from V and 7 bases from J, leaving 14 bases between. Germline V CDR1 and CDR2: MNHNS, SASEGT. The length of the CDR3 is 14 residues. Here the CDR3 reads CASSESGLEGTQYF. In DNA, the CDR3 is TGTGCCAGCAGTGAATCCGGCCTGGAGGGGACCCAGTACTTC.

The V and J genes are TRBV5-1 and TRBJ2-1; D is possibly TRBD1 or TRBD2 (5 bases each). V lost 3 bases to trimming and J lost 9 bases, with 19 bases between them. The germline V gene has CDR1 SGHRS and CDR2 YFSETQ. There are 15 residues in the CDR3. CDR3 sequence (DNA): TGCGCCAGCAGCTCGAGCCCTGGGACGCAGGGTGAGCAGTTCTTC. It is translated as CASSSSPGTQGEQFF.

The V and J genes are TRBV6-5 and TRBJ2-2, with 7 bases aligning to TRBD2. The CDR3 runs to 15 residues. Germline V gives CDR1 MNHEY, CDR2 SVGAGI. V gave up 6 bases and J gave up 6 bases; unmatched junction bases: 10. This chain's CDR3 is CASRSGSGSAGELFF. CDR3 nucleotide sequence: TGTGCCAGCAGAAGTGGTAGCGGGTCCGCCGGGGAGCTGTTTTTT.

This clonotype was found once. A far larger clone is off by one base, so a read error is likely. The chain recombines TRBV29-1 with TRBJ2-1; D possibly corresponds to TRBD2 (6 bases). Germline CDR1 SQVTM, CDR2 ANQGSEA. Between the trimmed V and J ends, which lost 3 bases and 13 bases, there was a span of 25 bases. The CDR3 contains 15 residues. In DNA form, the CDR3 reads TGCAGCGTTGACCGGGGGAGAGGTTTCGGGGAGACCCAGTTCTTC. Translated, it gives CSVDRGRGFGETQFF.

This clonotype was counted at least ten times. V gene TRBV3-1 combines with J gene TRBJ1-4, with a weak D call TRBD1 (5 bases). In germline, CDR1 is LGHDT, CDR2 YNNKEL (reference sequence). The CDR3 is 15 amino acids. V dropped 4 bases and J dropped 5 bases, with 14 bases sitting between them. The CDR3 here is CASSLPGRENEKLFF. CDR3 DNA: TGTGCCAGCAGCCTTCCGGGGCGAGAGAATGAAAAACTGTTTTTT. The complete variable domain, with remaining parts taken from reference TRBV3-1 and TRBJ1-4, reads DTAVSQTPKYLVTQMGNDKSIKCEQNLGHDTMYWYKQDSKKFLKIMFSYNNKELIINETVPNRFSPKSPDKAHLNLHINSLELGDSAVYFCASSLPGRENEKLFFGSGTQLSVL.

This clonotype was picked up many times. The CDR3 DNA follows: TGTGCCAGCAGCTGGGGACTTTACGAGCAGTACTTC. Amino acid sequence: CASSWGLYEQYF. This rearrangement joins TRBV7-2 to TRBJ2-7, with a possible D match to TRBD2 (6 bases). The V gene lost 4 bases and the J gene lost 4 bases, with 8 bases spanning the gap. CDR3 length equals 12 residues. Germline V gene lookup returns CDR1 SGHTA and CDR2 FQGNSA.

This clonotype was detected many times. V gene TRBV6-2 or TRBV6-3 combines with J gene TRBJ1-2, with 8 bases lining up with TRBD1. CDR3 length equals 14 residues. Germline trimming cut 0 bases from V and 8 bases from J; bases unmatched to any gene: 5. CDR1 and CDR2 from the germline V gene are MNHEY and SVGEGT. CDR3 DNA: TGTGCCAGCAGTTACTCCGGGACAGGAGGCGGCTACACCTTC. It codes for CASSYSGTGGGYTF.

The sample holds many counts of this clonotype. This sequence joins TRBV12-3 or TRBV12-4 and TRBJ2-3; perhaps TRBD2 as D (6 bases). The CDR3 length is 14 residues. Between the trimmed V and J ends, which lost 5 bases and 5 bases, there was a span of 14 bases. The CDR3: CASSPSGPRDTQYF. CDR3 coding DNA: TGTGCCAGCAGTCCGAGCGGGCCAAGAGATACGCAGTATTTT.

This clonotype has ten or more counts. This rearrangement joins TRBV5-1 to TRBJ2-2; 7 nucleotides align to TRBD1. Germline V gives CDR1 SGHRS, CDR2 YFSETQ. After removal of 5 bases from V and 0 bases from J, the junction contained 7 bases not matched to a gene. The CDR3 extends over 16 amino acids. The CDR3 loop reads CASSPTGTANTGELFF. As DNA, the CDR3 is TGCGCCAGCAGTCCGACCGGGACAGCGAACACCGGGGAGCTGTTTTTT. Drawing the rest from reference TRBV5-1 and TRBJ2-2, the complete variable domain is KAGVTQTPRYLIKTRGQQVTLSCSPISGHRSVSWYQQTPGQGLQFLFEYFSETQRNKGNFPGRFSGRQFSNSRSEMNVSTLELGDSALYLCASSPTGTANTGELFFGEGSRLTVL.

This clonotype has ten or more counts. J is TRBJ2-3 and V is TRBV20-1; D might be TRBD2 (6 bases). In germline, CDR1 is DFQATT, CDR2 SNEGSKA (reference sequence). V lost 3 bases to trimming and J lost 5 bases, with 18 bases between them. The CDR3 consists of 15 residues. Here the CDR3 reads CSASLLAGRGDTQYF. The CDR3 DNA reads TGCAGTGCTAGCCTACTGGCGGGACGGGGAGATACGCAGTATTTT.

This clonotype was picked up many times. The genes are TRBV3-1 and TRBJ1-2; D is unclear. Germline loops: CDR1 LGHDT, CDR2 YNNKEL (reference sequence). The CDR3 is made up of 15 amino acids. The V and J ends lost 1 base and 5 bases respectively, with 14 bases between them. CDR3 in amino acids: CASSQGSALPYGYTF. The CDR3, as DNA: TGTGCCAGCAGCCAAGGCTCAGCCCTACCTTATGGCTACACCTTC.